Following are 3 T cell receptor beta chains from one sample sequenced in a study of metastatic and nonmetastatic thyroid tumors. MiXCR re-clonotyped the PCR reads for TCRdb. The sample includes over 35,000 clones, around 17% of them seen just once. Thyroid surgery was preceded by no treatment in any patient. The specimen was tumor tissue. The receptors here all came from a female donor with papillary thyroid cancer or a benign thyroid nodule (not recorded which). Some clones in this sample may be carry-over from other donors' samples.

As concerns this clone: An end of the junction does not agree with germline; a read error may underlie this. This chain links TRBV6-1 with TRBJ1-2, with D hard to call. Germline V gene lookup returns CDR1 MNHNS and CDR2 SASEGT. There are 13 residues in the CDR3. CDR3 loop: CASSAERVYGYTF. In DNA form, the CDR3 reads TGTGCCAGCAGTGCCGAAAGGGTATATGGCTACACATTC.

This chain joins TRBV10-3 and TRBJ2-3; D is ambiguous. The germline CDR1 and CDR2 sequences are ENHRY and SYGVKD. This CDR3 spans 16 amino acids. Trimming shortened V by 0 bases and J by 1 base, and 11 bases separated the two germline ends. The CDR3 here is CAISESVVVGTDTQYF. The CDR3 DNA reads as TGTGCCATCAGTGAGTCAGTGGTAGTAGGCACAGATACGCAGTATTTT.

This clone has ten or more counts. This rearrangement joins TRBV10-2 to TRBJ1-5, with 7 bases that match TRBD1. Germline trimming cut 9 bases from V and 1 base from J; bases unmatched to any gene: 3. The CDR3 runs to 13 residues. The germline V gene encodes CDR1 WSHSY and CDR2 SAAADI. In DNA, the CDR3 is TGCGCCAGTGGACAGGCGAGCAATCAGCCCCAGCATTTT. Amino acid sequence: CASGQASNQPQHF.